This T cell receptor (beta chain) was sequenced in a study of cytomegalovirus exposure and HLA in healthy donors (dated by TCRdb to about 2017). About the investigation overall: In an earlier analysis of about 560 of the donors, approximately 260 Gb of sequence data and 117 million unique TCR beta sequences from about 190 million T cells were reported. An early release that covered 500 to 800 HLA-typed donors contained about 290 gigabases of sequencing data and 75 million to 100 million unique TCR sequences. Among the 398 genotyped donors, approximately 81% belonged to the genetic ancestry cluster associated with self-reported Caucasian donors. The aim of the study was to test whether cataloging public T cell receptors could identify signatures of past pathogen exposure. Using immunosequencing, the study profiled T cell repertoires from 640 or so subjects and related those repertoires to cytomegalovirus serostatus. A separate validation cohort of over a hundred different subjects was used in addition to the 666-subject first cohort. The study combined high-throughput TCR immunosequencing, statistical association of individual TCRs with disease status, and machine learning to predict cytomegalovirus infection status. To study patterns of TCR occurrence, a later analysis re-analyzed previously published TCR beta repertoires from around 660 donors and added high-resolution HLA genotyping. In the later analysis, no new phenotypic data were used to find candidate immune exposures; instead, reliance was placed on TCR beta sequences and their occurrence across donors. An earlier analysis of several hundred of the donors applied high-throughput TCR beta sequencing to assess whether each TCR beta V gene segment acted as functional or pseudogenic. Alongside the repertoire data, information on donor age, sex, ethnicity and CMV serostatus was compiled. In a later genetic analysis, genome-wide SNP genotypes for about three fifths of the roughly 670 donors were used, and that subset was treated as a discovery cohort. Every discovery cohort repertoire had been produced on one sequencing platform. HLA typing included class I and class II loci at four-digit resolution. The number of donors typed differed by locus, with about 629-630 for A, B, C, DRB1 and DQB1, approximately 500 for DQA1, 600 to 610 for DPA1, and under 490 for DPB1. Several DR-DQ haplotypes were handled as single units for association and clustering because linkage in the cohort was strong. Across 300 to 400 genotyped donors of the cohort, an average of approximately 220,000 unique TCR beta nucleotide sequences per donor were sequenced, and 15% to 20% of those sequences were non-productive.

Library construction relied on the immunoSEQ multiplex PCR assay. For the multiplex PCR, a mixture combining 60 forward primers for TCR Vbeta segments and 13 reverse primers for TCR Jbeta segments was used. Amplification of the CDR3 region of rearranged TCR beta genes was performed with a multiplex PCR assay on genomic DNA. On the Illumina HiSeq System, the amplified TCR beta libraries were sequenced as 87-base-pair reads. On the authors' methods: Across the roughly 600 repertoires, a later analysis counted about 81 million unique TCR beta chains, 9.5 million to 12 million of which were shared by at least two donors. To remove PCR and sequencing errors, raw reads were error-corrected and collapsed into unique sequences using a nearest-neighbor algorithm that merged closely related sequences. Alignment of CDR3 sequences to IMGT reference sequences was used to assign V, D and J gene segments. For a sequence to be retained, a match of at least six nucleotides was required to both a V gene segment and a J gene segment. Rearrangements were classified as productive when the CDR3 lacked stop codons and remained in frame with V and J, and all other rearrangements were classified as non-productive. Following IMGT convention, CDR3 was defined as the stretch from the second conserved V-encoded cysteine up to the conserved J-encoded phenylalanine. The earlier analysis of fewer than 750 of the donors excluded sequences that lacked an unambiguous match to a single V gene segment. An earlier analysis of 450 to 650 of the donors called V segments functional above 56.7% productive rearrangements and segregating when the between-donor standard deviation exceeded 5%. A statistical classification framework was built to diagnose cytomegalovirus status from the catalog of TCR beta chain sequences. In a later analysis, TCR nucleotide sequences were compared against IMGT/GENE-DB human TR gene sequences so that V and J genes could be assigned. A later analysis assigned CDR3 sequences and most-parsimonious VDJ recombination scenarios with the TCRdist pipeline. A later analysis defined each TCR beta chain by its CDR3 amino acid sequence plus V-gene family, and excluded reads lacking a unique V-gene family. To address suspected cross-contamination and a sequencing artifact, a later analysis removed around 590 highly shared, low-generation-probability nucleotide sequences. In a later analysis, a clonal expansion index for each public chain was calculated from normalized within-repertoire ranks of inferred template counts. A later analysis computed generation probabilities with a VDJ recombination model fitted to out-of-frame rearrangements, and checked the results against IGoR. A later analysis scored TCR-TCR, TCR-HLA and TCR-CMV co-occurrence with hypergeometric tests, applying a repertoire-size bias correction to TCR pairs. A later analysis estimated false discovery rates by permuting HLA or CMV assignments 20 times. A later analysis grouped co-occurring TCRs with DBSCAN, adding TCRdist sequence similarity when clustering within HLA-allele-positive subsets. Co-occurrence clustering excluded repertoires with fewer than 30,000 or more than 120,000 public chains, plus five with anomalous nucleotide sharing. In TCRdb, the immuneACCESS table is reduced to in-frame sequences with V and J assigned. These tables do not hold every clone; where another copy was compared, an unresolved V gene accounts for under half, and the others remain unexplained. Clone size and the V and J calls come from that table; the DNA yielded D and trimming. The sample table contains under 150,000 clones; only one count was recorded for about 82% of them. The ten largest make up approximately 1.2% of the sample.

Regarding this clone: The antigen this receptor binds is unknown. No much larger clone is present one base from it, and per-base qualities are unavailable.

The cohort comprised some 680 healthy bone marrow donors. At the time of sampling, every cohort member was nominally healthy, though immune exposures that went unrecorded were likely present. The donor tested CMV seronegative and was one of the 352 seronegative cohort members. A peripheral blood sample was collected from each donor, and TCR beta sequencing was performed on peripheral blood mononuclear cells. The Qiagen DNeasy Blood Extraction Kit was used to extract genomic DNA from the blood cell samples. What the research found in general, with its limitations: A group of highly shared sequence variants was considered likely to be a technical artifact of the sequencing pipeline. The earlier analysis of about 600 of the donors excluded approximately 17 rarely observed V segments, including chromosome 9 orphons, because counts were too low. When HLA alleles, especially DR and DQ, strongly co-occurred, attributing TCR associations to individual alleles was difficult. The authors suggested that the approach could potentially be generalized to other disease states and immunological phenotypes. A few of the identified cytomegalovirus-associated TCR beta chains were confirmed in vitro to be specific for cytomegalovirus antigens. V-gene and J-gene trimming of TCR beta chains was associated with a missense DCLRE1C variant in a later genetic analysis, and the association was replicated in an independent cohort. In a later genetic analysis, fewer N-insertions in productive TCRs were reported among donors in an Asian-associated ancestry cluster than the roughly 640-donor mean. A later analysis found that most CMV-associated TCR beta chains appeared HLA-restricted, with HLA associations seemingly driven largely by CMV exposure. The only immune exposure information available for the cohort was CMV serostatus. Roughly uniform sequencing depth across donors was assumed in presence/absence analyses, although this assumption may not hold. In both the original and validation cohorts, the classifier was reported to diagnose cytomegalovirus status with high specificity and sensitivity. HLA typing was unavailable for some donors at each locus, so association tests used only the typed subset. This cohort had only TCR beta chains sequenced, and the lack of alpha or paired-chain data limited which features could be detected. Some IMGT-functional V segments, including TRBV6-2 and TRBV6-3, could not be distinguished by the 87-base-pair reads and were therefore excluded. The study gave a list of under 200 TCR beta chains associated with cytomegalovirus. While some public TCRs were present in many individuals, most TCR sequences turned up only very rarely across donors. A later analysis associated 16,951 TCR beta sequences with specific HLA alleles at a false discovery rate of 0.05. According to a later analysis, TCR association rates differed among HLA loci, with DRB1 alleles showing the most associated TCRs and HLA-C alleles showing the fewest. According to a later analysis, parvovirus B19, influenza, CMV and Epstein-Barr virus appeared linked to several top co-occurrence clusters. Linkage disequilibrium might explain the correlated functional status among segregating V segments, but an unknown experimental factor could not be excluded. In an earlier analysis of some 500 of the donors, most TCR beta V segments were observed in productive rearrangements about 87% or about 30% of the time, broadly matching IMGT annotations. Compared with equally common non-associated chains, HLA-associated TCR beta chains in a later analysis were more clonally expanded and had lower generation probabilities. A further reported finding was that TCR beta sequences accurately predicted the HLA-A and HLA-B alleles for most subjects in the first cohort.

Its CDR3 holds 13 amino acids, cysteine through phenylalanine. Only the CDR3 part of the read is kept: 39 bases, read in frame from the first base. CDR1 and CDR2, per the germline V gene (reference sequence), are LNHDA and SQIVND. The junction carries 13 bases between V and J, which are trimmed by 0 bases and 11 bases respectively. The receptor was isolated from a boy aged 5-17 years in good health and CMV-seronegative. The chain is encoded by TRBV19 joined to TRBJ1-1; TRBD1 is a possible D gene, resting on 6 matching bases. Material: PBMCs. The DNA sequence follows: TGTGCCAGTAGTATAGAGCGGGGGCGTATGGCTTTCTTT. This translates into CASSIERGRMAFF.